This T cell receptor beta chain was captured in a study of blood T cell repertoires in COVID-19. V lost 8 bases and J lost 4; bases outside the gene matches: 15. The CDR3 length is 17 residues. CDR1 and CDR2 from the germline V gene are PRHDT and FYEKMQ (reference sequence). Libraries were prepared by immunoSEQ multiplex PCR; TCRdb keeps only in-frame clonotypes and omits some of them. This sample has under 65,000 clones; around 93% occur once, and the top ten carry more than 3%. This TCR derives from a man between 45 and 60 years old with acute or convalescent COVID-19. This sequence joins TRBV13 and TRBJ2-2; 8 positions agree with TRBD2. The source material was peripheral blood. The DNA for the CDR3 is TGTGCCAGCCACGCCTACTCTAGCGGGCGGGGCACCGGGGAGCTGTTTTTT. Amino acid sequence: CASHAYSSGRGTGELFF.